Below are 19 T cell receptor beta chains sequenced from a single sample in a study of cytomegalovirus exposure and HLA in healthy donors. Use of 60 Vbeta and 13 Jbeta primers characterized the PCR. The repertoire was sequenced with immunoSEQ multiplex PCR; TCRdb's copy has only in-frame clones and lacks some. This table has over 150,000 clones, approximately 72% appearing once. Sequencing used PBMCs. Every receptor here comes from a man aged 50 or older in good health and CMV-seronegative.

V gene TRBV4-1 combines with J gene TRBJ2-7; TRBD2 aligns across 9 bases. The CDR3 length is 19 residues. Germline V gives CDR1 MGHRA, CDR2 YSYEKL. The V gene end was trimmed by 0 bases and the J gene end by 4 bases; junction bases not matched to a gene: 16. The CDR3 coding sequence is TGCGCCAGCAGCCAAGATCTTTCTAGCGGGGTCCAAAGGTCGTACGAGCAGTACTTC. Translating it yields CASSQDLSSGVQRSYEQYF.

This chain uses TRBV7-9 with TRBJ1-5, with D unclear. V dropped 6 bases and J dropped 6 bases, with 9 bases sitting between them. The CDR3 covers 12 residues. CDR1 and CDR2 from the germline V gene are SEHNR and FQNEAQ (reference sequence). The CDR3 loop reads CASSSGPQPQHF. In nucleotides, the CDR3 is TGTGCCAGCAGTTCAGGTCCTCAGCCCCAGCATTTT.

The chain recombines TRBV5-6 with TRBJ2-3; D is unresolved. This CDR3 spans 16 amino acids. Trimming took off 2 bases at V and 0 bases at J, with 13 bases between the two ends. Germline lookup yields CDR1 SGHDT and CDR2 YYEEEE. The CDR3 DNA reads TGTGCCAGCAGCTTTACTGTTTCGTGGAGCACAGATACGCAGTATTTT. It encodes CASSFTVSWSTDTQYF.

The chain couples TRBV25-1 to TRBJ1-5; D ambiguous. CDR3 size: 17 residues. V lost 7 bases and J 0 bases, leaving 19 bases between the germline ends. Germline V CDR1 and CDR2: MGHDK, SYGVNS. Here the CDR3 reads CASNPTLAPISNQPQHF. The CDR3 DNA reads as TGTGCCAGCAACCCCACCTTGGCCCCCATTAGCAATCAGCCCCAGCATTTT.

The rearrangement links TRBV6-5 to TRBJ1-2; D is unclear. V lost 10 bases and J lost 5, with 17 bases in between. The CDR3 is 13 amino acids. Germline lookup yields CDR1 MNHEY and CDR2 SVGAGI. CDR3 loop: CATSRGMGYGYTF. In nucleotides, the CDR3 is TGTGCCACCTCCCGAGGGATGGGGTATGGCTACACCTTC.

This chain links TRBV6-6 with TRBJ1-5; tentatively, D is TRBD1 (6 bases). The germline V gene encodes CDR1 MNHNY and CDR2 SVGAGI (reference sequence). The CDR3 runs 14 residues. The V and J ends lost 4 bases and 6 bases respectively, with 13 bases between them. CDR3 nucleotide sequence: TGTGCCAGCAGTTGGACAGAGGTGATTCAGCCCCAGCATTTT. Translated, it gives CASSWTEVIQPQHF.

The chain employs TRBV29-1 and TRBJ2-3, with D unclear. The CDR3 loop spans 12 amino acids. Germline values: CDR1 SQVTM, CDR2 ANQGSEA. V lost 6 bases, J lost 2 bases, and 9 bases lay in between. The CDR3 region has the DNA TGCAGCGTCACCGACTCCACAGATACGCAGTATTTT. This sequence encodes CSVTDSTDTQYF.

The chain combines TRBV19 with TRBJ1-2; D might be TRBD1 (6 bases). This CDR3 has 12 amino acids. V lost 4 bases and J lost 8, with 11 bases in between. Germline assignment: CDR1 LNHDA and CDR2 SQIVND (reference sequence). CDR3 sequence: CASSTVTGGYTF. In DNA, the CDR3 is TGTGCCAGTAGTACCGTAACAGGGGGCTACACCTTC. Full variable domain (missing parts from reference TRBV19 and TRBJ1-2): DGGITQSPKYLFRKEGQNVTLSCEQNLNHDAMYWYRQDPGQGLRLIYYSQIVNDFQKGDIAEGYSVSREKKESFPLTVTSAQKNPTAFYLCASSTVTGGYTFGSGTRLTVV.

CDR3 sequence: CASSISEIYEQYF. In nucleotides, the CDR3 is TGTGCCAGTAGTATCTCAGAAATCTACGAGCAGTACTTC. This sequence joins TRBV19 and TRBJ2-7, with D uncertain. The CDR3 runs 13 residues. CDR1 LNHDA and CDR2 SQIVND come from the germline V gene (reference sequence). With 3 bases removed from V and 3 bases from J, the gap between germline ends came to 9 bases.

The V call is TRBV7-9, the J call TRBJ2-3; 12 positions match TRBD2. This CDR3 contains 12 residues. CDR1 is SEHNR and CDR2 is FQNEAQ in the germline V gene (reference sequence). The junction had 4 bases not matched to a gene; V was cut back by 6 bases and J by 12 bases. The CDR3 DNA sequence: TGTGCCAGCAGTCGACTAGCGGGGGATCAGTATTTT. It codes for CASSRLAGDQYF.

CDR3 nucleotide sequence: TGTGCCAGCAGCAAAGGGGGCGGGGTTAATGAAAAACTGTTTTTT. Protein: CASSKGGGVNEKLFF. The J gene is TRBJ1-4, the V gene TRBV6-6; 7 nucleotides agree with TRBD1. V lost 6 bases to trimming and J lost 4 bases; unmatched junction nucleotides: 8. The germline CDR1 and CDR2 sequences are MNHNY and SVGAGI (reference sequence). This CDR3 has 15 residues.

This clone was detected a few times. This chain uses TRBV5-4 with TRBJ1-2, with 8 bases fitting TRBD1. J gave up 4 bases and V 4 bases, and 9 bases lay outside the gene matches. Germline V gene sequence: CDR1 SGHNT, CDR2 YYREEE (reference sequence). The length of the CDR3 is 15 residues. The CDR3 bases are TGTGCCAGCAGCCCCGACCCGACAGGGGCCTATGGCTACACCTTC. It yields the protein CASSPDPTGAYGYTF.

The chain couples TRBV18 to TRBJ1-1, with 11 nucleotides matching TRBD1. Germline CDR1 is KGHSH and CDR2 is LQKENI. The CDR3 loop spans 15 amino acids. J was trimmed by 4 bases and V by 3 bases; bases with no gene match: 4. Here the CDR3 DNA reads TGTGCCAGCTCACCCGGGACAGGGGGTAGCACTGAAGCTTTCTTT. As protein: CASSPGTGGSTEAFF.

This clone was seen a handful of times. The genes are TRBV29-1 and TRBJ1-1; perhaps TRBD1 as D (6 bases). The CDR3 has 12 residues. The germline CDR1 and CDR2 sequences are SQVTM and ANQGSEA. Between the trimmed V and J ends, which lost 6 bases and 4 bases, there was a span of 12 bases. The DNA for the CDR3 is TGCAGCGTCCCTGGGGGCTCCACTGAAGCTTTCTTT. Amino acid sequence: CSVPGGSTEAFF.

A word on this clone: The junction differs from germline at one of its ends, possibly a read error. This sample also contains other DNA sequences that code for the same CDR3. This sequence joins TRBV7-2 and TRBJ1-6; 7 bases match TRBD1. Per the germline V gene, CDR1 is SGHTA and CDR2 is FQGNSA. This CDR3 spans 16 amino acids. In DNA, the CDR3 is TGTGCCAGCAGCCCTTCGGACAGGTTCTATAATTCCCCCCTCCACTTT. Amino acids: CASSPSDRFYNSPLHF.

The chain combines TRBV6-4 with TRBJ1-1; 7 bases map to TRBD1. The V gene's germline CDR1 is MRHNA and CDR2 SNTAGT. CDR3 length: 15 amino acids. The junction had 5 bases not matched to a gene; V was cut back by 0 bases and J by 4 bases. The CDR3 DNA follows: TGTGCCAGCAGTGACTCGAGCACAGGGGTCACTGAAGCTTTCTTT. This codes for CASSDSSTGVTEAFF.

This chain uses TRBV19 with TRBJ2-3; 10 nucleotides match TRBD2. J lost 0 bases, V lost 6 bases, and 3 bases had no gene match. This CDR3 contains 15 residues. Germline assignment: CDR1 LNHDA and CDR2 SQIVND (reference sequence). The CDR3 region has the DNA TGTGCCAGTAGCCTAGCGGGGGCTAGCACAGATACGCAGTATTTT. It codes for CASSLAGASTDTQYF.

The chain is built from TRBV6-5 and TRBJ2-7; 7 positions agree with TRBD2. Germline assignment: CDR1 MNHEY and CDR2 SVGAGI. CDR3 length: 15 amino acids. The V and J ends lost 5 bases and 3 bases, in that order; junction bases with no gene match: 10. CDR3 in amino acids: CASSSQSTGGYEQYF. The DNA of the CDR3 is TGTGCCAGCAGTAGCCAATCGACGGGGGGCTACGAGCAGTACTTC.

The chain links TRBV7-6 to TRBJ1-4, with TRBD1 matching 7 bases. The CDR3 totals 15 residues. Unmatched junction bases numbered 7, after V lost 5 bases and J lost 4 bases. Per the germline V gene, CDR1 is SGHVS and CDR2 is FNYEAQ. Here the CDR3 reads CASSPQQGVNEKLFF. CDR3 nucleotides: TGTGCCAGCAGCCCTCAGCAGGGGGTTAATGAAAAACTGTTTTTT.